The rows below give T cell receptor beta chains drawn from one sample of a study of shared T cell receptors in the human thymus. Using immunoSEQ multiplex PCR, the repertoire was profiled, and TCRdb retains in-frame clones only, with some absent. In the table there are some 640,000 clones, more than 75% of which are singletons. Separately, the same data were catalogued under a study of human thymus T cells.

Sequenced sample: thymocytes. The source is a boy under two years old with a congenital heart defect. Each CDR3 is given with its conserved first and last residue. Each record gives: V gene, J gene, clone size, D gene, CDR3 protein, CDR3 DNA. The D gene is left open where the match is weak. Rows may omit the clone size; those that give it use once, few, many or a size class.

>TRBV29-1|TRBJ2-5|NA|NA
CSVAEPQETQYF
TGCAGCGTCGCGGAGCCTCAAGAGACCCAGTACTTC
>TRBV5-5|TRBJ2-1|NA|NA
CASSNTGTRSYNEQFF
TGTGCCAGCAGCAATACAGGGACGAGGTCCTACAATGAGCAGTTCTTC
>TRBV4-3|TRBJ2-3|NA|TRBD2
CASSRTESGGCGTDTQYF
TGCGCCAGCAGCCGGACGGAAAGCGGGGGGTGTGGCACAGATACGCAGTATTTT
>TRBV5-4|TRBJ2-3|NA|NA
CASSSGVFKSTDTQYF
TGTGCCAGCAGCTCCGGGGTGTTTAAAAGCACAGATACGCAGTATTTT
>TRBV5-1|TRBJ2-3|NA|TRBD1
CASSHRQGSDTQYF
TGCGCCAGCAGCCATCGACAGGGGTCAGATACGCAGTATTTT
>TRBV28|TRBJ1-5|NA|NA
CASSLWQPQGHHSNQPQHF
TGTGCCAGCAGTTTATGGCAACCTCAGGGCCACCATAGCAATCAGCCCCAGCATTTT
>TRBV6-5|TRBJ2-5|NA|TRBD2
CASTGTSGPQETQYF
TGTGCCAGCACCGGGACTAGCGGGCCTCAGGAGACCCAGTACTTC
>TRBV5-6|TRBJ2-2|once|NA
CASSLVGQGELFF
TGTGCCAGCAGCTTGGTTGGCCAGGGGGAGCTGTTTTTT
>TRBV7-2|TRBJ2-7|NA|TRBD2
CASSHSPILAGADEQYF
TGTGCCAGCAGCCATAGTCCCATACTAGCGGGAGCGGATGAGCAGTACTTC
>TRBV30|TRBJ2-2|NA|NA
CAWSVRGEGELFF
TGTGCCTGGAGTGTAAGAGGCGAGGGGGAGCTGTTTTTT
>TRBV21-1|TRBJ2-1|few|NA
CASSKGGLYNEQFF
TGTGCCAGCAGCAAAGGAGGCCTTTACAATGAGCAGTTCTTC
>TRBV28|TRBJ2-2|NA|TRBD2
CASSLNRGRVSTGELFF
TGTGCCAGCAGTTTAAATCGCGGGAGGGTGTCCACCGGGGAGCTGTTTTTT
>TRBV14|TRBJ2-7|once|TRBD1
CASSHRQGNHEQYF
TGTGCCAGCAGCCACCGACAGGGGAATCACGAGCAGTACTTC
>TRBV4-1|TRBJ2-7|once|TRBD1
CASRKLYRGTYEQYF
TGCGCCAGCAGGAAACTGTACAGGGGTACCTACGAGCAGTACTTC
>TRBV28|TRBJ1-2|NA|TRBD1
CASSPGQGGGGYTF
TGTGCCAGCAGCCCAGGACAGGGAGGGGGTGGCTACACCTTC
>TRBV14|TRBJ2-7|few|NA
CASSQGGVVGYEQYF
TGTGCCAGCAGCCAAGGCGGGGTTGTGGGTTACGAGCAGTACTTC
>TRBV5-1|TRBJ2-1|once|TRBD2
CASSLWSSGGAPTQNEQFF
TGCGCCAGCAGTCTGTGGTCCAGCGGGGGGGCCCCAACTCAAAATGAGCAGTTCTTC
>TRBV27|TRBJ1-3|NA|NA
CASALGGAPGNTIYF
TGTGCCAGCGCGTTAGGGGGGGCGCCTGGAAACACCATATATTTT
>TRBV27|TRBJ1-1|NA|NA
CASSLRAGTEAFF
TGTGCCAGCAGTCTCCGGGCGGGGACTGAAGCTTTCTTT
>TRBV6-4|TRBJ2-5|NA|TRBD2
CASSDGFGTSGGQTQYF
TGTGCCAGCAGTGACGGTTTCGGGACTAGCGGGGGGCAGACCCAGTACTTC
>TRBV4-3|TRBJ2-7|few|TRBD2
CASSLMLAGVYEQYF
TGCGCCAGCAGCCTGATGCTAGCGGGAGTGTACGAGCAGTACTTC
>TRBV10-3|TRBJ1-4|NA|TRBD1
CAISEFDTDRPKPLNEKLFF
TGTGCCATCAGTGAGTTCGATACGGACAGGCCCAAACCCTTAAATGAAAAACTGTTTTTT